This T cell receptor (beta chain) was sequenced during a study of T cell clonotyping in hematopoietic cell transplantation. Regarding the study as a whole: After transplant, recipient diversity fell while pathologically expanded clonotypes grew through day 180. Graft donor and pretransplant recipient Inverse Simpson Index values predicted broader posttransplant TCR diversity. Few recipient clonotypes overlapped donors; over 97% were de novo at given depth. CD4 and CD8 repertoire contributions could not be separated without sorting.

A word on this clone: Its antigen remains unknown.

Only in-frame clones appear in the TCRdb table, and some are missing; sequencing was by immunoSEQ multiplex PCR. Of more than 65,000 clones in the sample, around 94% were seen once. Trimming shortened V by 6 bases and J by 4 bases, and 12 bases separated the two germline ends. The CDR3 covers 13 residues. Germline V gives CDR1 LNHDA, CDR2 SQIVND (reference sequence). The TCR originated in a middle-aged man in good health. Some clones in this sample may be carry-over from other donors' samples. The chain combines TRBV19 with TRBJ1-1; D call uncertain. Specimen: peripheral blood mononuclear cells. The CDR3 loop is CASRPDPLTEAFF. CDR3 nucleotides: TGTGCCAGTAGGCCCGACCCGCTCACTGAAGCTTTCTTT.